Reported below is one T cell receptor (beta chain). Antigen specificity is unknown. The source of the sample is a study of T-cell memory formation after mild COVID-19. Study-level background: Largely donor-specific TCR clusters were found. General study findings and limits: Clones contracting over day 15 to 85 were CD4/CD8 balanced, with later expanders leaning CD4+. Largely, contracting CD4+ clones fell within CM and EM, and contracting CD8+ clones within EMRA.

Libraries for TCRalpha and TCRbeta carried sample barcodes and unique molecular identifiers via 5'RACE. TCRdb processed the 5' RACE reads anew with MiXCR; each CDR3 protein has one entry. The sample lists hundreds of thousands of distinct CDR3 sequences, over 15% occurring once. The CDR3 length is 13 residues. Germline lookup yields CDR1 SGHVS and CDR2 FNYEAQ. The V and J ends lost 4 bases and 8 bases respectively, with 14 bases between them. Sequencing used PBMCs or a T cell subset sorted from them (not recorded which). The TCR was taken from an adult woman who had mild COVID-19 (a few samples of this study predate the infection). Cell type and time point are not known. The rearrangement joins TRBV7-6 to TRBJ1-2; no reliable D call. The CDR3 loop reads CASSSTSGRGYTF. The CDR3 nucleotides read TGTGCCAGCAGCTCAACGAGCGGACGGGGCTACACCTTC. The whole variable domain, filled in from reference TRBV7-6 and TRBJ1-2, reads GAGVSQSPRYKVTKRGQDVALRCDPISGHVSLYWYRQALGQGPEFLTYFNYEAQQDKSGLPNDRFSAERPEGSISTLTIQRTEQRDSAMYRCASSSTSGRGYTFGSGTRLTVV.